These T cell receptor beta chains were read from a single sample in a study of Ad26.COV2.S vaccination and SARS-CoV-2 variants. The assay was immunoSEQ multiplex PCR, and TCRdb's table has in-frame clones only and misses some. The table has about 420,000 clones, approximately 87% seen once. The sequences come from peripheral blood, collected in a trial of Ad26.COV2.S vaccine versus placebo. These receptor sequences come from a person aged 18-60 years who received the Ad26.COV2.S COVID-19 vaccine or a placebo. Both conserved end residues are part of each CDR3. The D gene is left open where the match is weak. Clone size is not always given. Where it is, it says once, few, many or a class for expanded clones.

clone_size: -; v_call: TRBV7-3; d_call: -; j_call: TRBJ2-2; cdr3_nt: TGTGCCAGCAGCCTCGCAGTGTCCGGGGAGCTGTTTTTT; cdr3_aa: CASSLAVSGELFF
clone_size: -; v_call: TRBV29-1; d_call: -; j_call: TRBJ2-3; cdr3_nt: TGCAGCAGCGGTGTGGATACGCAGTATTTT; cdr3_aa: CSSGVDTQYF
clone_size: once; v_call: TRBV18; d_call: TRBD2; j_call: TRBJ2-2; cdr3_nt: TGTGCCAGCTCACCACCCAGCGGGGGGTACACCGGGGAGCTGTTTTTT; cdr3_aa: CASSPPSGGYTGELFF
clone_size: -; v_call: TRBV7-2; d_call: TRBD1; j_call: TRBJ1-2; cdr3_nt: TGTGCCAGCAGCCTGTGGACAGGGGGTTATGGCTACACCTTC; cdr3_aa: CASSLWTGGYGYTF
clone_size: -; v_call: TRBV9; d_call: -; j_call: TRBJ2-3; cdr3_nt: TGTGCCAGCAGCGTAGAGGTTCGCACAGATACGCAGTATTTT; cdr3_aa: CASSVEVRTDTQYF
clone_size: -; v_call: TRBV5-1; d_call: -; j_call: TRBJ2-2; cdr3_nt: TGCGCCAGCAGCTGGAACCAAGGGGGTAGTGCGACCGGGGAGCTGTTTTTT; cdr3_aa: CASSWNQGGSATGELFF
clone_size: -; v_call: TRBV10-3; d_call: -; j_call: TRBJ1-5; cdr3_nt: TGTGCCATCAGTCAGGGAGATGGCAATCAGCCCCAGCATTTT; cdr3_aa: CAISQGDGNQPQHF
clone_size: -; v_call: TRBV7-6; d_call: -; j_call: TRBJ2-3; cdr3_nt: TGTGCCAGCAGCTTAGACGCCAGCACAGATACGCAGTATTTT; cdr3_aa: CASSLDASTDTQYF
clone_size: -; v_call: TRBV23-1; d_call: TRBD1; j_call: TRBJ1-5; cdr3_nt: TGCGCCAGCAGTCAAAAACGGGGTGGGGGACAGGGGGAAAACAATCAGCCCCAGCATTTT; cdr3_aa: CASSQKRGGGQGENNQPQHF
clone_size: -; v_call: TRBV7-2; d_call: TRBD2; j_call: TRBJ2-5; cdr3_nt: TGTGCCAGCAGCTTACGTCTAGCGGACCAAGAGACCCAGTACTTC; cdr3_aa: CASSLRLADQETQYF
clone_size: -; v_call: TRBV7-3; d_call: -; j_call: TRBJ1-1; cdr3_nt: TGTGCCAGCAGCCGTCCGGGACTTAGGAATGAAGCTTTCTTT; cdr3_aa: CASSRPGLRNEAFF
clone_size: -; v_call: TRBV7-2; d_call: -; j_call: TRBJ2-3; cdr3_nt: TGTGCCAGCAGCTATACAGGGTACACAGATACGCAGTATTTT; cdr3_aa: CASSYTGYTDTQYF
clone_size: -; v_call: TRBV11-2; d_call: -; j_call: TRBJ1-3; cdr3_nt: TGTGCCAGCAGCTTAGATAGAAGCTCTGGAAACACCATATATTTT; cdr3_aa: CASSLDRSSGNTIYF
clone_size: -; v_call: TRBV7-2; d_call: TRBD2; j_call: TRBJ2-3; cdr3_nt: TGTGCCAGCAGCCATAGCGGGGGTTGGGTGGATACGCAGTATTTT; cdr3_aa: CASSHSGGWVDTQYF
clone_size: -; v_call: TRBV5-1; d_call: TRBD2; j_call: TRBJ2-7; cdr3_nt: TGCGCCAGCAGCTTGGGTAGCGGGGGAAACGAGCAGTACTTC; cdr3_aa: CASSLGSGGNEQYF
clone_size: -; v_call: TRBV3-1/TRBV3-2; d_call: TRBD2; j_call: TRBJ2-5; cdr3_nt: TGTGCCAGCAAGGTCAGTCTAGCGGGGGGGCGAGAGACCCAGTACTTC; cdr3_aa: CASKVSLAGGRETQYF
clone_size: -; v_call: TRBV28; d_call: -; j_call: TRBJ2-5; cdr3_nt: TGTGCCAGCAGTGGCACCCTCAGGGGAGGGACCCAGTACTTC; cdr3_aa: CASSGTLRGGTQYF
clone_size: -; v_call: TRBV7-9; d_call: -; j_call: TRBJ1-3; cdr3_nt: TGTGCCAGCAGCTTAGTCTTTGTTATGGGCACCTCTGGAAACACCATATATTTT; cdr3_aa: CASSLVFVMGTSGNTIYF
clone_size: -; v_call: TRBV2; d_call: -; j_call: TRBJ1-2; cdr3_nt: TGTGCCAGCAGTGAAACGGTCGGCTACACCTTC; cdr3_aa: CASSETVGYTF
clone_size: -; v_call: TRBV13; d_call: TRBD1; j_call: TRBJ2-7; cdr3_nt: TGTGCCAGCAGCTTATTAGGGACAGGAGACGAGCAGTACTTC; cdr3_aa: CASSLLGTGDEQYF
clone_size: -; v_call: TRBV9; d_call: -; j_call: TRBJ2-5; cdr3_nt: TGTGCCAGCACCCCGAGAGGGGATGGGCAAGAGACCCAGTACTTC; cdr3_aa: CASTPRGDGQETQYF
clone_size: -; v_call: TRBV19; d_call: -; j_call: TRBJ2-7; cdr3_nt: TGTGCCAGTAGCCTAGAACGGACAGCCTACGAGCAGTACTTC; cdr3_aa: CASSLERTAYEQYF
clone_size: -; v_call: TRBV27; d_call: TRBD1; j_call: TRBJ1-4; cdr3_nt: TGTGCCAGCGGTGGGACAGTAAATGAAAAACTGTTTTTT; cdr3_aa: CASGGTVNEKLFF
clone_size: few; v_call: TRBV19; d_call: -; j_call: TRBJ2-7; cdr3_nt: TGTGCCAGTAGTTGGTCCGGGACTGCCTACGAGCAGTACTTC; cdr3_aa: CASSWSGTAYEQYF
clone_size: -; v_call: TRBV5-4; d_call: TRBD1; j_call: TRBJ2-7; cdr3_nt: TGTGCCAGCAGCGGGGGTCCGGGACAGGGTCACGAGCAGTACTTC; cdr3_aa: CASSGGPGQGHEQYF
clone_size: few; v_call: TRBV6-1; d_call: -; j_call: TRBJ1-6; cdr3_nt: TGTGCCAGCACTGAACTGTCGGTGGGGGGCGATAGTTTTTCACCCCTCCACTTT; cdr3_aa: CASTELSVGGDSFSPLHF
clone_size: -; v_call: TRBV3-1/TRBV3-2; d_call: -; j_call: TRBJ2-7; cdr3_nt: TGTGCCAGCAGCCAAGCTGAGAGCTCCTACGAGCAGTACTTC; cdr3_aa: CASSQAESSYEQYF
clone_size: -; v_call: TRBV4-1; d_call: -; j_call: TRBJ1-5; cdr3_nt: TGCGCCAGCAGCCCCTACGGGCGGGACAAGAATCAGCCCCAGCATTTT; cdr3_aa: CASSPYGRDKNQPQHF
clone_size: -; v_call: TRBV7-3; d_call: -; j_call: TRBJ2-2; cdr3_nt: TGTGCCAGCAGCCTCCCGACAGGGCGGGGGACCCGGGAGCTGTTTTTT; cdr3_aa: CASSLPTGRGTRELFF
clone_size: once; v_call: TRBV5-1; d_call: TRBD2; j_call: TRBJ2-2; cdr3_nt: TGCGCCAGCAGCCGAGGTCCTCAGCGGGGTAACACCGGGGAGCTGTTTTTT; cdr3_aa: CASSRGPQRGNTGELFF
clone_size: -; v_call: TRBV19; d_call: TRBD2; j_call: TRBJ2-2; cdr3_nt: TGTGCCAGTATTAGCGGGACCGGGGAGCTGTTTTTT; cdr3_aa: CASISGTGELFF
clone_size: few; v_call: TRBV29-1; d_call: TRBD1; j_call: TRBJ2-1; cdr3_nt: TGCAGCGTTGAAGGGGGACAGGTCTCTTCTCTGGATGAGCAGTTCTTC; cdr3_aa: CSVEGGQVSSLDEQFF
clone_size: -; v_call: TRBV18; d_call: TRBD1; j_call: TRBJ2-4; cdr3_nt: TGTGCCAGCTCACTAATCCGGGGACAGGGGTCCCAATTAGCCAAAAACATTCAGTACTTC; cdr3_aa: CASSLIRGQGSQLAKNIQYF
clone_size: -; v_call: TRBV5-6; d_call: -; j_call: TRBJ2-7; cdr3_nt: TGTGCCAGCAGCTTGGTAGACCCATCCCTTGTGAAGCAGTACTTC; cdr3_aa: CASSLVDPSLVKQYF
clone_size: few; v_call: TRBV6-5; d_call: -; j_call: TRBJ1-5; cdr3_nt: TGTGCCAGCAGTTACTCTAGGGGGGGCAATCAGCCCCAGCATTTT; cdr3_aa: CASSYSRGGNQPQHF
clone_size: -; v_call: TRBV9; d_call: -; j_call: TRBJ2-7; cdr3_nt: TGTGCCAGCAGCGCACGACACTACGAGCAGTACTTC; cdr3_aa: CASSARHYEQYF
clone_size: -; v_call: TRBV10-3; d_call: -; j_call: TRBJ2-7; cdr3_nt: TGTGCCATCAGTGGAAAGACAGGTCGGGGTTACTACGAGCAGTACTTC; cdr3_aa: CAISGKTGRGYYEQYF
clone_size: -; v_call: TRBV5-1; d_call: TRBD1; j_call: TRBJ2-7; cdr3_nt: TGCGCCAGCAGCATAAGACAGGGTTCCACCTCCGAGCAGTACTTC; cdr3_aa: CASSIRQGSTSEQYF
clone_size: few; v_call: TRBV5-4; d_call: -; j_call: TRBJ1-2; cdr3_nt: TGTGCCAGCAGCTTCCGTAGCGCCATATCGAGTGGCTACACCTTC; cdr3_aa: CASSFRSAISSGYTF
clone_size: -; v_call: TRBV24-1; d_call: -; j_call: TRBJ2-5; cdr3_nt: TGTGCCACCAGTGATTTGACGGGGGAGTTACAGGGCGATAGGGAGACCCAGTACTTC; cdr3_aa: CATSDLTGELQGDRETQYF
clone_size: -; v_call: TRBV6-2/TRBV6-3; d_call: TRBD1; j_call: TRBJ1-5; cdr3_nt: TGTGCCAGCAGTGACGGACAGGGCAATCAGCCCCAGCATTTT; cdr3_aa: CASSDGQGNQPQHF
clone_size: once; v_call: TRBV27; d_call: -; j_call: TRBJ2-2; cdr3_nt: TGTGCCAGCAGTATCCTTCCGGGGGAGCTGTTTTTT; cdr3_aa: CASSILPGELFF
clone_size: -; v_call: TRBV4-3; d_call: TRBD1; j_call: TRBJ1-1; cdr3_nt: TGCGCCAGCAGCCACGGACAGGGGGGAGGTGAAGCTTTCTTT; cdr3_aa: CASSHGQGGGEAFF
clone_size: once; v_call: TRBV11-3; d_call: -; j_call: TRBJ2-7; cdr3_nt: TGTGCCAGCAGCTTAGGGGGACGGTCCTACGAGCAGTACTTC; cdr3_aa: CASSLGGRSYEQYF
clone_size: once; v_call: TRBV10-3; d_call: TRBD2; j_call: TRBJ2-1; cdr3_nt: TGTGCCATCAGTGAGGGGATAGCGGGGGATCAGTTCTTC; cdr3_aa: CAISEGIAGDQFF
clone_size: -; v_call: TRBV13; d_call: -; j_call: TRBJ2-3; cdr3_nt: TGTGCCAGCAGCTTAGCTGCAGATACGCAGTATTTT; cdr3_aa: CASSLAADTQYF
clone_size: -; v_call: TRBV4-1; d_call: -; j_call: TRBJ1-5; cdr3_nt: TGCGCCAGCAGCGATTTTAGACAGAGCAATCAGCCCCAGCATTTT; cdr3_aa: CASSDFRQSNQPQHF
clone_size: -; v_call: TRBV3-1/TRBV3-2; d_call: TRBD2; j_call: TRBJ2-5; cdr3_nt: TGTGCCAGCAGCCAAGGTGAGTGCGGGGGGGCCCAAGAGACCCAGTACTTC; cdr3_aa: CASSQGECGGAQETQYF
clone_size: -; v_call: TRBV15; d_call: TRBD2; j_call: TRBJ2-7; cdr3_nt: TGTGCCACCAGCAGCTTGACGACTAGCGGGGGGGCCTACGAGCAGTACTTC; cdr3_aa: CATSSLTTSGGAYEQYF
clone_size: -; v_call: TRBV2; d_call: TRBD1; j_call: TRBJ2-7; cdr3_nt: TGTGCCAGCAGTGACCCGACAGGGTTCGAGCAGTACTTC; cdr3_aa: CASSDPTGFEQYF
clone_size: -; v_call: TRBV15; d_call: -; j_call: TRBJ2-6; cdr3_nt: TGTGCCACTGCGGCAGGGGTGGGTTCTGGGGCCAACGTCCTGACTTTC; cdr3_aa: CATAAGVGSGANVLTF
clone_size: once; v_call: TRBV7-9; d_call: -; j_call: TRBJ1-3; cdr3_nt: TGTGCCAGCAGCTTAGGAAAGGGTATGACTGGAAACACCATATATTTT; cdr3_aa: CASSLGKGMTGNTIYF
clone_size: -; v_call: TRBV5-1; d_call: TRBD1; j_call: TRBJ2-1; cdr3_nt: TGCGCCAGCAGCCAGGGACAGGGGAACAATGAGCAGTTCTTC; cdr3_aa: CASSQGQGNNEQFF
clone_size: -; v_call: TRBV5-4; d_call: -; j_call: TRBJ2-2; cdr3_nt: TGTGCCAGCAGCTTGAAACGGGAAAGGAACACCGGGGAGCTGTTTTTT; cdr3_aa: CASSLKRERNTGELFF
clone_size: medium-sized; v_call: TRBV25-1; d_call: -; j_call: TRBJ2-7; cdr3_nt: TGTGCCAGCAGTCCTCAGGGGTACGAGCAGTACTTC; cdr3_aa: CASSPQGYEQYF
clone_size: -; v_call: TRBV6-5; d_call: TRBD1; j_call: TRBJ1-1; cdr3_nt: TGTGCCAGCAGGGACAGGGGGCTGACTGAAGCTTTCTTT; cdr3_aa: CASRDRGLTEAFF
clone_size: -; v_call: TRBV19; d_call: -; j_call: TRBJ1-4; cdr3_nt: TGTGCCAGTAGTACTCTAGGACGGACAACTAATGAAAAACTGTTTTTT; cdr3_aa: CASSTLGRTTNEKLFF
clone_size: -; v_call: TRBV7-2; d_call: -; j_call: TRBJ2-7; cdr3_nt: TGTGCCAGCTCCACCCGGACGGCCGCCGCCTACGAGCAGTACTTC; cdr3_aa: CASSTRTAAAYEQYF
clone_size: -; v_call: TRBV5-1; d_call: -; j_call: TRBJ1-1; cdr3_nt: TGCGCCAGCAGCTTGGATTCTCAACGAGGGGGGACTTTCTTT; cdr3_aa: CASSLDSQRGGTFF
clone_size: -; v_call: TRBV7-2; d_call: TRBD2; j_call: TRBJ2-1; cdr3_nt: TGTGCCAGCAGCTTAGGGACTAGCGGGGGGGCCACCGAGCAGTTCTTC; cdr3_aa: CASSLGTSGGATEQFF